A single sample is the source of the 19 T cell receptor beta chains below, sequenced in a study of T cells in tuberculosis listed by TCRdb under 2018. PBMC were thawed, rested overnight, stained with GMM-loaded CD1B tetramer, a Live/Dead dye and anti-CD3, and then sorted on a FACS Aria II. The CD1B tetramers were loaded with C32 glucose monomycolate that had been purified from Rhodococcus equi. The library was produced with the immunoSEQ multiplex PCR assay. TCRdb carries this immuneACCESS record with in-frame sequences only. Its versions omit some clonotypes, under half of them owing to an unresolved V gene in the studies checked, with the rest unexplained. The sample table contains approximately 100,000 clones; only one count was recorded for approximately 90% of them. The biggest ten clones account for less than 2.5% of the sample. Sequencing was done on a sample of CD1b-GMM tetramer-negative cells sorted from PBMCs. The label giving this sample's cell subset or site can be read as: T cells not binding CD1B-GMM tetramer, sorted from same donor. Source of these receptors: an adult woman with latent tuberculosis.

This clone was detected once. V and J are TRBV25-1 and TRBJ1-6; D not certain. The ends were cut back, 4 bases at V and 6 bases at J, with 10 bases in the middle. The germline V gene has CDR1 MGHDK and CDR2 SYGVNS. This CDR3 spans 14 amino acids. The CDR3 here is CASSGGGSNSPLHF. In nucleotides, the CDR3 is TGTGCCAGCAGTGGGGGAGGGTCTAATTCACCCCTCCACTTT. Complete variable domain (other parts from reference TRBV25-1 and TRBJ1-6): EADIYQTPRYLVIGTGKKITLECSQTMGHDKMYWYQQDPGMELHLIHYSYGVNSTEKGDLSSESTVSRIRTEHFPLTLESARPSHTSQYLCASSGGGSNSPLHFGNGTRLTVT.

This chain joins TRBV27 and TRBJ1-5, with 10 bases lining up with TRBD1. The junction had 14 bases not matched to a gene; V was cut back by 0 bases and J by 0 bases. The CDR3 length is 21 residues. CDR1 is MNHEY and CDR2 is SMNVEV in the germline V gene (reference sequence). CDR3 coding DNA: TGTGCCAGCAGTTTATCGGGGGGACAGGGGAGGGTGGCCAATAGCAATCAGCCCCAGCATTTT. Its protein is CASSLSGGQGRVANSNQPQHF.

V is TRBV14 and J is TRBJ2-3, with TRBD2 matching over 8 bases. The CDR3 covers 18 residues. CDR1 SGHDN and CDR2 FVKESK come from the germline V gene. V lost 0 bases and J lost 4; bases outside the gene matches: 12. The CDR3 loop reads CASSQEGWRRGGADTQYF. The CDR3 region has the DNA TGTGCCAGCAGCCAAGAAGGATGGCGACGGGGGGGCGCAGATACGCAGTATTTT.

This sequence joins TRBV7-5 and TRBJ1-6; TRBD1, as called in the table, went unchecked against the DNA. TRBV7-5 is an annotated pseudogene. The CDR3 has 19 amino acids. This chain's CDR3 is CVRSLVRPGGARGNSPLHF. Written as DNA, the CDR3 is TGTGTCAGAAGCTTAGTGCGGCCAGGGGGCGCCCGGGGTAATTCACCCCTCCACTTT.

V is TRBV10-3 and J is TRBJ2-7, with TRBD1 identical over 8 bases. Germline V CDR1 and CDR2: ENHRY, SYGVKD. The CDR3 is 16 amino acids. V lost 3 bases to trimming and J lost 1 base; unmatched junction nucleotides: 8. In DNA, the CDR3 is TGTGCCATCAGTGACCCCGGACAGGGATCATCCTACGAGCAGTACGTC. Protein product: CAISDPGQGSSYEQYV.

This rearrangement joins TRBV19 to TRBJ2-2; maybe TRBD2 (6 bases). The V and J ends lost 6 bases and 15 bases respectively, with 14 bases between them. Germline V gene sequence: CDR1 LNHDA, CDR2 SQIVND (reference sequence). The CDR3 consists of 11 residues. CDR3 sequence reads: CASREGHGLFF. The CDR3 DNA is TGTGCCAGTAGGGAGGGGCATGGTTTGTTTTTT.

CDR3 amino acids: CARGTSGFGRKYNEQFF. The DNA for the CDR3 is TGTGCCAGGGGGACTAGCGGGTTCGGACGGAAATACAATGAGCAGTTCTTC. The chain carries TRBV6-4 and TRBJ2-1; 12 bases align to TRBD2. The J segment lost 4 bases and the V segment lost 9 bases, leaving 13 bases of the junction unmatched. Germline CDR1 MRHNA, CDR2 SNTAGT. The CDR3 length is 17 residues.

The gene calls are TRBV11-2 and TRBJ2-1, with a weak D call TRBD1 (5 bases). The CDR3 is 14 residues long. Trimming cost V 0 bases and J 15 bases, with 18 bases left between them. Per germline, CDR1 SGHAT and CDR2 FQNNGV. In nucleotides, the CDR3 is TGTGCCAGCAGCTTAGACGGTTTGGGGCCAGGCCTGTTCTTC. This translates into CASSLDGLGPGLFF.

The chain links TRBV13 to TRBJ2-7, with TRBD2 identical over 11 bases. Trimming removed 5 bases from V and 3 bases from J; junction bases left unmatched: 6. Germline CDR1 and CDR2: PRHDT and FYEKMQ (reference sequence). The CDR3 extends over 15 amino acids. The CDR3 bases are TGTGCCAGCAGCCCAAGACTAGCGGGGAACTACGAGCAGTACTTC. Protein product: CASSPRLAGNYEQYF.

The V gene is TRBV13, the J gene TRBJ1-2, with D possibly TRBD1 on 5 matching bases. V lost 10 bases and J lost 7, with 16 bases in between. The germline V gene encodes CDR1 PRHDT and CDR2 FYEKMQ (reference sequence). CDR3 length equals 12 residues. The CDR3 is CATSGRGAGYTF. The CDR3 DNA sequence: TGTGCCACCTCAGGAAGGGGCGCTGGCTACACCTTC.

The chain employs TRBV2 and TRBJ1-1; D possibly corresponds to TRBD1 (6 bases). V lost 7 bases and J lost 6, with 18 bases in between. Germline CDR1 is SNHLY and CDR2 is FYNNEI. This CDR3 is built from 14 residues. In nucleotides, the CDR3 is TGTGCCAGCACGTACAGGGCAGGGTTGTCTGAAGCTTTCTTT. Protein sequence: CASTYRAGLSEAFF.

V is TRBV27 and J is TRBJ2-7; weak D call: TRBD1 (6 bases). Germline CDR1 reads MNHEY; CDR2 reads SMNVEV (reference sequence). Between the trimmed V and J ends, which lost 5 bases and 2 bases, there was a span of 10 bases. The CDR3 has 13 residues. CDR3 protein: CASSPRGPYEQYV. In nucleotides, the CDR3 is TGTGCCAGCAGTCCCAGGGGCCCCTACGAGCAGTACGTC.

This sequence joins TRBV18 and TRBJ1-4; 12 positions match TRBD1. J was trimmed by 5 bases and V by 4 bases; bases with no gene match: 17. CDR3 length: 20 amino acids. The germline gives CDR1 KGHSH, CDR2 LQKENI. The CDR3, as DNA: TGTGCCAGCTCACGAACTATTGCCCCGGGACAGGGGGCTCAAAATGAAAAACTGTTTTTT. Its translation is CASSRTIAPGQGAQNEKLFF.

The CDR3 protein is CAISRQEDWGYTF. CDR3 DNA: TGTGCCATCTCGCGACAGGAGGATTGGGGCTACACCTTC. This chain connects TRBV10-3 to TRBJ1-2; TRBD1 might be the D (6 bases). V gave up 8 bases and J gave up 8 bases, with 18 bases separating them. CDR3 length: 13 residues. Germline V lookup: CDR1 ENHRY, CDR2 SYGVKD.

The V call is TRBV1, the J call TRBJ2-4; whether TRBD2, the table's D call, matches the DNA was not checked. TRBV1 is a known pseudogene. This CDR3 is 15 amino acids long. The CDR3 here is CTSSQVLRAKNIQYF. CDR3 bases: TGCACCAGCAGCCAAGTACTTCGAGCCAAAAACATTCAGTACTTC.

The rearrangement joins TRBV9 to TRBJ1-1, with D possibly TRBD1 on 6 matching bases. The V end was cut by 0 bases, the J end by 1 base, with 10 bases between. The CDR3 is made up of 15 amino acids. Per the germline V gene, CDR1 is SGDLS and CDR2 is YYNGEE. Here the CDR3 reads CASSVGTAGNTEAFF. CDR3 coding DNA: TGTGCCAGCAGCGTAGGGACAGCAGGGAACACTGAAGCTTTCTTT.

CDR3 DNA: TGTGCCATCAGGCGGGACAGAGAGATGAACACTGAAGCTTTCTTT. It specifies CAIRRDREMNTEAFF. This rearrangement joins TRBV10-3 to TRBJ1-1; 7 bases match TRBD1. The CDR3 runs 15 residues. Per germline, CDR1 ENHRY and CDR2 SYGVKD. The V segment lost 6 bases and the J segment 0 bases; nucleotides outside the gene matches: 7.

V usage is TRBV6-5 and J usage is TRBJ2-7; 8 bases align to TRBD1. J lost 2 bases, V lost 10 bases, and 10 bases had no gene match. Germline CDR1 MNHEY, CDR2 SVGAGI. CDR3 size: 14 residues. In nucleotides, the CDR3 is TGTGCCATCGCCGACAGGGGACCCCCCTACGAGCAGTACGTC. Translated: CAIADRGPPYEQYV.

This clone has just a few counts. The chain couples TRBV27 to TRBJ1-3; a possible D gene is TRBD1 (6 bases). Deletions cut 3 bases from V and 9 bases from J, with 15 bases between. CDR3 length: 14 residues. CDR1 and CDR2 (germline): MNHEY, SMNVEV (reference sequence). CDR3 coding DNA: TGTGCCAGCAGTTTCAGGCAGGGGTGGGTCACCATATATTTT. Translating gives CASSFRQGWVTIYF.